This T cell receptor beta chain was identified during a study of blood T cells in healthy people across ages. Findings of the study overall: Older individuals had lower TCR beta diversity per million T cells (the decline was roughly linear).

It was with a sample-barcoded 5' primer and a J-beta primer mix that a second PCR of about 7 to 12 cycles was run. Each CDR3 protein is one row after TCRdb ran MiXCR on the 5' RACE reads. The sample has approximately 800,000 distinct CDR3 sequences, roughly 24% seen once. This clonotype was found a few times. The antigen remains undetermined. Germline lookup yields CDR1 SGHRS and CDR2 YFSETQ. The CDR3 extends over 18 amino acids. Trimming removed 4 bases from V and 1 base from J; junction bases left unmatched: 14. The same sample was also studied in work on T cells of mothers and their children. According to that study: Healthy Caucasian mothers, three in number, and their six children were the donors.

This TCR came from a boy aged 5 to 17 in good health. V and J are TRBV5-1 and TRBJ2-5, with TRBD1 matching over 9 bases. Sequencing input: blood. Here the CDR3 DNA reads TGCGCCAGCAGCCTCACGTCTCCGGGACAGGGTGGCCAAGAGACCCAGTACTTC. It translates to CASSLTSPGQGGQETQYF.